Below, 12 T cell receptor beta chains from the same sample are listed, as sequenced in a study of blood T cell repertoires in COVID-19. Assay used: immunoSEQ multiplex PCR; TCRdb lists only in-frame clones, some missing. The data show about 180,000 clones, around 73% seen once. The specimen sequenced was PBMCs or T cells enriched from blood (not recorded which). The receptors originated from a woman aged 45-60 years who had recovered from COVID-19.

The chain employs TRBV7-9 and TRBJ2-7; 7 bases line up with TRBD1. CDR1 SEHNR and CDR2 FQNEAQ come from the germline V gene (reference sequence). The ends lost 1 base at V and 2 bases at J; junction bases unmatched: 11. The CDR3 totals 17 residues. The DNA for the CDR3 is TGTGCCAGCAGCTTAGATTTAGGGGACAGCCACACCTACGAGCAGTACTTC. It codes for CASSLDLGDSHTYEQYF.

V and J are TRBV7-3 and TRBJ1-5, with no clear D. The V end lost 4 bases, the J end lost 11 bases, and 15 bases lay between the germline ends. Germline V gene lookup returns CDR1 SGHTA and CDR2 FQGTGA. The CDR3 loop spans 13 amino acids. The CDR3 here is CASSSTEGGAQHF. In DNA, the CDR3 is TGTGCCAGCAGCTCCACGGAGGGAGGCGCCCAGCATTTT.

This sequence joins TRBV27 and TRBJ1-1; D possibly corresponds to TRBD1 (6 bases). Trimming shortened V by 3 bases and J by 5 bases, and 10 bases separated the two germline ends. Germline values: CDR1 MNHEY, CDR2 SMNVEV (reference sequence). There are 13 residues in the CDR3. The DNA for the CDR3 is TGTGCCAGCAGTTTTGGGGGACAAACTGAAGCTTTCTTT. It encodes CASSFGGQTEAFF.

The V gene is TRBV6-5, the J gene TRBJ2-7, with 8 positions matching TRBD2. The trim removed 2 bases at V and 9 bases at J, leaving 3 bases unmatched. The germline gives CDR1 MNHEY, CDR2 SVGAGI. CDR3 length: 12 amino acids. The CDR3 region is CASSYISGAQYF. DNA for the CDR3: TGTGCCAGCAGTTACATTAGCGGGGCGCAGTACTTC.

The gene calls are TRBV6-2 or TRBV6-3 and TRBJ2-6; D gene uncertain. The CDR3 is 12 amino acids. V lost 4 bases, J lost 8 bases, and 6 bases lay in between. Germline-derived CDR1 and CDR2 are MNHEY and SVGEGT. This chain's CDR3 is CASSFPSNVLTF. The CDR3 DNA sequence: TGTGCCAGCAGTTTTCCCTCCAACGTCCTGACTTTC.

There are a few counts of this clone. This chain links TRBV11-2 with TRBJ1-4; 7 bases align to TRBD1. This CDR3 region has 15 residues. After removal of 5 bases from V and 4 bases from J, the junction contained 7 bases not matched to a gene. Per germline, CDR1 SGHAT and CDR2 FQNNGV. This chain's CDR3 is CASSLQTGRNEKLFF. In DNA, the CDR3 is TGTGCCAGCAGCCTACAGACAGGGCGTAATGAAAAACTGTTTTTT.

The chain carries TRBV28 and TRBJ1-1; D is unresolved. V gave up 5 bases and J gave up 3 bases, with 16 bases separating them. The germline V gene has CDR1 MDHEN and CDR2 SYDVKM. The CDR3 contains 15 residues. The CDR3 nucleotides are TGTGCCAGCAGTCCCGCATTAGGAGCGGACACTGAAGCTTTCTTT. Its translation is CASSPALGADTEAFF.

The CDR3 DNA sequence: TGCGCCAGCAGCACCGGAGCTAGCGGTCCTAAGGGAGAGACCCAGTACTTC. It is translated as CASSTGASGPKGETQYF. The chain has TRBV5-1 and TRBJ2-5, with 7 bases aligning to TRBD2. V shed 4 bases and J 4 bases; nucleotides not matched to a gene: 16. Germline V lookup: CDR1 SGHRS, CDR2 YFSETQ. This CDR3 comprises 17 residues.

This clone was seen only once. The rearrangement joins TRBV28 to TRBJ1-2, with 7 positions matching TRBD1. The V gene's germline CDR1 is MDHEN and CDR2 SYDVKM. J was trimmed by 4 bases and V by 2 bases; bases with no gene match: 7. CDR3 length: 15 residues. CDR3 protein: CASSLPEGAGYGYTF. The CDR3 coding sequence is TGTGCCAGCAGTTTACCGGAGGGGGCAGGCTATGGCTACACCTTC.

The chain has TRBV10-3 and TRBJ1-6; 10 bases agree with TRBD1. CDR1 and CDR2 (germline): ENHRY, SYGVKD. CDR3 length: 15 amino acids. Trimming removed 10 bases from V and 9 bases from J; junction bases left unmatched: 12. This CDR3 is CATTPGQGSGSPLHF. The CDR3 coding sequence is TGTGCCACCACACCGGGACAGGGGTCGGGTTCACCCCTCCACTTT.

The V call is TRBV2, the J call TRBJ2-5; the match to TRBD2 covers 11 bases. The CDR3 runs to 14 residues. CDR1 is SNHLY and CDR2 is FYNNEI in the germline V gene. V shed 6 bases and J 3 bases; nucleotides not matched to a gene: 3. The CDR3 loop is CASRTSGEKETQYF. CDR3 nucleotides: TGTGCCAGCAGGACTAGCGGGGAAAAAGAGACCCAGTACTTC.

J is TRBJ1-2 and V is TRBV7-2; 9 bases are a match to TRBD1. The V and J ends lost 4 bases and 8 bases, in that order; junction bases with no gene match: 8. Looked up from germline, CDR1 is SGHTA and CDR2 is FQGNSA. The CDR3 length is 14 residues. The CDR3: CASSYLGQGKGYTF. The CDR3 DNA reads TGTGCCAGCAGCTACCTTGGACAGGGGAAGGGCTACACCTTC.